The rows below give T cell receptor beta chains drawn from one sample of a study of cytomegalovirus exposure and HLA in healthy donors. The assay was immunoSEQ multiplex PCR, and TCRdb's table has in-frame clones only and misses some. The sample has some 180,000 clones, roughly 86% seen once. The sample consisted of PBMCs. The receptors originated from a man aged 25-40 years in good health and CMV-seropositive. The CDR3 runs from the conserved cysteine through the conserved F or W. The order of the fields is D gene, J gene, V gene, CDR3 DNA, CDR3 protein. A D gene is named only where the DNA matches it firmly.

NA	TRBJ1-2	TRBV5-4	TGTGCCAGCAGCTTGGAGGGGGGACACTATGGCTACACCTTC	CASSLEGGHYGYTF
TRBD1	TRBJ2-1	TRBV27	TGTGCCAGCAGTCATACACAGGGGGCTACCTACAATGAGCAGTTCTTC	CASSHTQGATYNEQFF
NA	TRBJ2-7	TRBV5-1	TGCGCCAGCAGCTTACGGGACCCCTTCGGAGAGCAGTACTTC	CASSLRDPFGEQYF
TRBD2	TRBJ2-7	TRBV4-3	TGCGCCAGCAGCCAAGATTGGGCGGGGGGACGCTACGAGCAGTACTTC	CASSQDWAGGRYEQYF
TRBD2	TRBJ2-5	TRBV9	TGTGCCAGCAGCGGTGGCGGGGGGGCCTCAGAGACCCAGTACTTC	CASSGGGGASETQYF
NA	TRBJ1-1	TRBV13	TGTGCCAGCAGCTTTCGGGGGAACACTGAAGCTTTCTTT	CASSFRGNTEAFF
NA	TRBJ2-2	TRBV27	TGTGCCAGCAGCCCCGCGGTCGTCCCCGGGGAGCTGTTTTTT	CASSPAVVPGELFF
TRBD2	TRBJ2-1	TRBV7-3	TGTGCCAGCAGCCTACGAGCGGGGGGCCGCGGCAATGAGCAGTTCTTC	CASSLRAGGRGNEQFF
TRBD1	TRBJ2-5	TRBV27	TGTGCCAGCAGTTTATCGCCGACAGGGGCCCAAGAGACCCAGTACTTC	CASSLSPTGAQETQYF
NA	TRBJ1-2	TRBV5-4	TGTGCCAGCAGCTTGGTTCAGGCCGGGCCCACTGGCTACACCTTC	CASSLVQAGPTGYTF
TRBD2	TRBJ2-7	TRBV27	TGTGCCAGCTCTCCTCATCGGGGACTAGCCACCTACGAGCAGTACTTC	CASSPHRGLATYEQYF
TRBD1	TRBJ2-7	TRBV15	TGTGCCACCAGCAGAGAAGGGACAGCCTTCTACGAGCAGTACTTC	CATSREGTAFYEQYF
NA	TRBJ2-1	TRBV6-1	TGTGCCAGCAGGTCGGAGATTCTCCAGTTCTTC	CASRSEILQFF
NA	TRBJ1-5	TRBV27	TGTGCCAGCAGTTTAATGGGCCATAGCAATCAGCCCCAGCATTTT	CASSLMGHSNQPQHF
TRBD2	TRBJ2-5	TRBV9	TGTGCCAGCAGCGTCCTAGCGGGGGGGCCGGAGACCCAGTACTTC	CASSVLAGGPETQYF
TRBD2	TRBJ2-2	TRBV4-3	TGCGCCAGCAGCCGGGGACTAGCGGGGGATGACACCGGGGAGCTGTTTTTT	CASSRGLAGDDTGELFF